This TCR beta chain is from a study of OX40 agonist ivuxolimab in advanced cancers. Study at large: Three dose-escalation patients had partial responses: one with hepatocellular carcinoma and two with cutaneous melanoma.

Data came from immunoSEQ multiplex PCR; TCRdb stores just in-frame clones and leaves some out. The table includes about 51,000 clones, approximately 84% detected once. Germline V gene sequence: CDR1 SGHNT, CDR2 YYREEE (reference sequence). V trimming: 4 bases; J trimming: 5 bases; junction bases outside the gene matches: 6. The CDR3 runs 14 residues. Note on this clone: Its matching antigen is unknown.

Study outcomes and limitations: Expanded clones tended on average to be more numerous among CD8+ T cells than CD4+. Among the nonresponders, some also had low normalized T-cell clonal expansion.

Patients with a history of autoimmune disease or on systemic immunosuppression were excluded. The origin of this receptor is an adult with an advanced solid tumor such as melanoma, head and neck, liver or kidney cancer. The rearrangement uses TRBV5-4 and TRBJ2-3; TRBD2 matches 8 bases. Source: CD4+ or CD8+ T cells sorted from blood, taken in a trial of the OX40 agonist ivuxolimab. The CDR3 reads CASSTGSGGDTQYF. The CDR3 nucleotides are TGTGCCAGCAGCACCGGGAGCGGGGGAGATACGCAGTATTTT.